The T cell receptor beta chain described here comes from a study of T-cell reconstitution after alpha-beta-depleted transplantation in children. This CDR3 is 11 amino acids long. Per germline, CDR1 GTSNPN and CDR2 SVGIG (reference sequence). V lost 0 bases, J lost 5 bases, and 4 bases lay in between. Unique molecular identifiers featured in how the TCRbeta library was prepared. TCRdb re-called the PCR reads with MiXCR, one entry per CDR3 protein. The sample shows roughly 500,000 distinct CDR3 sequences, approximately 12% of them seen only once. This TCR came from a human donor who donated a stem cell graft to a child with combined immunodeficiency. This chain uses TRBV30 with TRBJ2-5; D gene ambiguous. The sequences come from PBMCs from the stem cell graft donor, collected from the stem cell graft. Here the CDR3 reads CAWSVLETQYF. CDR3 coding DNA: TGTGCCTGGAGTGTGCTGGAGACCCAGTACTTC.